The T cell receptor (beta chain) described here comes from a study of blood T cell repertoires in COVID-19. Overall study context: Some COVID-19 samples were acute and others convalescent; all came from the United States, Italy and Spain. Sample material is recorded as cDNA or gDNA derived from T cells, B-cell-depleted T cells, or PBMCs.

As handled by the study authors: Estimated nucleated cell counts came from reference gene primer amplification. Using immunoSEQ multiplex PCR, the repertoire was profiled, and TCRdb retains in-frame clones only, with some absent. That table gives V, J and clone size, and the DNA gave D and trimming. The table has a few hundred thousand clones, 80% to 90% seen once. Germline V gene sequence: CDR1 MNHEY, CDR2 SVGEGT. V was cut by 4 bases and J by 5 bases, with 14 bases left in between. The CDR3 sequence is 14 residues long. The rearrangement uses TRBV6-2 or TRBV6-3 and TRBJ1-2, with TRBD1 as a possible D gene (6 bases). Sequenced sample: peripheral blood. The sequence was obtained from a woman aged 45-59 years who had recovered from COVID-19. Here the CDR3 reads CASSFPGHGYGYTF. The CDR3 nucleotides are TGTGCCAGCAGTTTCCCGGGACATGGTTATGGCTACACCTTC.